Listed here are 30 T cell receptor beta chains from one sample, sequenced in a study of blood T cell repertoires in COVID-19. Profiling relied on immunoSEQ multiplex PCR, and the TCRdb table lists in-frame clones only, not all of them. The sample records some 220,000 clones, roughly four fifths being singletons. Source material: peripheral blood. Receptors were obtained from a woman in her 70s with COVID-19, enrolled during active disease.

The chain has TRBV13 and TRBJ2-1, with D possibly being TRBD2 (5 bases). Germline V CDR1 and CDR2: PRHDT, FYEKMQ (reference sequence). V dropped 5 bases and J dropped 9 bases, with 11 bases sitting between them. There are 12 residues in the CDR3. DNA for the CDR3: TGTGCCAGCAGCATACGGACTCTTGAGCAGTTCTTC. Protein product: CASSIRTLEQFF. Complete variable domain (other parts from reference TRBV13 and TRBJ2-1): AAGVIQSPRHLIKEKRETATLKCYPIPRHDTVYWYQQGPGQDPQFLISFYEKMQSDKGSIPDRFSAQQFSDYHSELNMSSLELGDSALYFCASSIRTLEQFFGPGTRLTVL.

The rearrangement links TRBV27 to TRBJ2-7; 7 positions match TRBD1. CDR3 size: 14 residues. The V and J ends lost 6 bases and 0 bases, in that order; junction bases with no gene match: 5. Germline CDR1 and CDR2: MNHEY and SMNVEV (reference sequence). CDR3 bases: TGTGCCAGCAGGCAGGGACAGAGCTCCTACGAGCAGTACTTC. This codes for CASRQGQSSYEQYF.

The genes are TRBV7-2 and TRBJ2-7, with 14 nucleotides matching TRBD2. Germline loops: CDR1 SGHTA, CDR2 FQGNSA. This CDR3 contains 18 residues. The junction had 11 bases not matched to a gene; V was cut back by 2 bases and J by 5 bases. The CDR3 coding sequence is TGTGCCAGCAGCTTATCCCCTGGGACTAGCGGGAGAGGGAACGAGCAGTACTTC. This translates into CASSLSPGTSGRGNEQYF.

V usage is TRBV6-2 or TRBV6-3 and J usage is TRBJ1-1; TRBD1 matches 9 bases. The CDR3 is made up of 16 amino acids. Looked up from germline, CDR1 is MNHEY and CDR2 is SVGEGT. V lost 4 bases to trimming and J lost 0 bases; unmatched junction nucleotides: 6. The CDR3 sequence is CASSSRQGGLNTEAFF. The CDR3 DNA is TGTGCCAGCAGTTCCCGACAGGGGGGCTTGAACACTGAAGCTTTCTTT.

The chain combines TRBV10-3 with TRBJ2-7; TRBD2 aligns across 8 bases. V shed 11 bases, J shed 5 bases, and the junction held 8 bases outside the gene matches. CDR1 and CDR2 (germline): ENHRY, SYGVKD. This CDR3 region has 12 residues. As DNA, the CDR3 is TGTGCCGGTGGGACTAGTAACCACGAGCAGTACTTC. It encodes CAGGTSNHEQYF.

The chain combines TRBV2 with TRBJ2-4; D might be TRBD2 (6 bases). The CDR3 is 15 amino acids. The germline gives CDR1 SNHLY, CDR2 FYNNEI. The V end was cut by 5 bases, the J end by 4 bases, with 15 bases between. The CDR3 sequence: CASSIGSGQKNIQYF. The DNA of the CDR3 is TGTGCCAGCAGTATCGGTAGCGGCCAAAAAAACATTCAGTACTTC.

The V gene is TRBV28, the J gene TRBJ2-7, with D possibly being TRBD2 (6 bases). V lost 7 bases and J 3 bases, leaving 10 bases between the germline ends. The germline gives CDR1 MDHEN, CDR2 SYDVKM. The CDR3 sequence is 12 residues long. CDR3 nucleotide sequence: TGTGCCAGCAAAGGGAGGCTCTACGAGCAGTACTTC. Its translation is CASKGRLYEQYF.

The chain uses TRBV7-2 and TRBJ2-3; D remains unclear. The germline gives CDR1 SGHTA, CDR2 FQGNSA. The V end lost 4 bases, the J end lost 5 bases, and 4 bases lay between the germline ends. The CDR3 loop spans 11 amino acids. CDR3 sequence (DNA): TGTGCCAGCAGCTACAAAGATACGCAGTATTTT. It specifies CASSYKDTQYF. The whole variable domain, remainder taken from reference TRBV7-2 and TRBJ2-3, is GAGVSQSPSNKVTEKGKDVELRCDPISGHTALYWYRQSLGQGLEFLIYFQGNSAPDKSGLPSDRFSAERTGGSVSTLTIQRTQQEDSAVYLCASSYKDTQYFGPGTRLTVL.

The V gene is TRBV4-3, the J gene TRBJ2-1; D ambiguous. Per the germline V gene, CDR1 is LGHNA and CDR2 is YSLEER. The CDR3 spans 19 residues. With 4 bases removed from V and 0 bases from J, the gap between germline ends came to 22 bases. The CDR3 spells CASSRLASATVSSYNEQFF. The CDR3 DNA sequence: TGCGCCAGCAGCCGCTTGGCCTCAGCGACGGTAAGCTCCTACAATGAGCAGTTCTTC.

In its sample, this clone was seen once. The rearrangement uses TRBV7-9 and TRBJ2-7, with 7 bases lining up with TRBD1. Losses at the gene ends were 6 bases for V and 2 bases for J; bases not matched to a gene: 4. The germline V gene encodes CDR1 SEHNR and CDR2 FQNEAQ (reference sequence). There are 13 residues in the CDR3. The CDR3 nucleotides are TGTGCCAGCAGACTGACAGGGACCTACGAGCAGTACTTC. It yields the protein CASRLTGTYEQYF.

The J gene is TRBJ2-7, the V gene TRBV28; D perhaps matches TRBD2 (6 bases). V was pared by 7 bases and J by 3 bases, with 13 bases between. There are 13 residues in the CDR3. Per germline, CDR1 MDHEN and CDR2 SYDVKM. The CDR3 sequence is CASKSGGIYEQYF. The CDR3 nucleotides read TGTGCCAGCAAGAGTGGGGGGATCTACGAGCAGTACTTC. Supplemented by reference TRBV28 and TRBJ2-7, the full variable domain reads DVKVTQSSRYLVKRTGEKVFLECVQDMDHENMFWYRQDPGLGLRLIYFSYDVKMKEKGDIPEGYSVSREKKERFSLILESASTNQTSMYLCASKSGGIYEQYFGPGTRLTVT.

Note on this clone: Other DNA sequences in this specimen translate into the identical CDR3. The rearrangement uses TRBV28 and TRBJ2-3, with no clear D. The CDR3 sequence is 12 residues long. Deletions cut 6 bases from V and 0 bases from J, with 4 bases between. CDR1 is MDHEN, CDR2 SYDVKM, per germline. This chain's CDR3 is CASRSSTDTQYF. CDR3 bases: TGTGCCAGCAGATCTAGCACAGATACGCAGTATTTT.

V usage is TRBV18 and J usage is TRBJ2-7, with 8 bases identical to TRBD1. The ends lost 6 bases at V and 3 bases at J; junction bases unmatched: 10. Germline CDR1 is KGHSH and CDR2 is LQKENI. The CDR3 covers 15 residues. CDR3 residues: CASSQGQGLVYEQYF. The CDR3 DNA follows: TGTGCCAGCTCGCAAGGACAGGGCTTAGTCTACGAGCAGTACTTC.

This chain links TRBV30 with TRBJ1-5, with D possibly TRBD1 on 5 matching bases. Germline CDR1 reads GTSNPN; CDR2 reads SVGIG (reference sequence). The CDR3 is made up of 14 amino acids. V shed 3 bases and J shed 0 bases, with 9 bases lying between them. The CDR3 loop reads CAWRQANSNQPQHF. For the CDR3, the DNA is TGTGCCTGGAGACAGGCAAATAGCAATCAGCCCCAGCATTTT.

The genes are TRBV11-2 and TRBJ1-1; D remains unclear. V lost 2 bases and J lost 0, with 10 bases in between. This CDR3 comprises 15 residues. Germline V lookup: CDR1 SGHAT, CDR2 FQNNGV. In nucleotides, the CDR3 is TGTGCCAGCAGCTTAAGTCCGGGAATGAACACTGAAGCTTTCTTT. This encodes CASSLSPGMNTEAFF.

The rearrangement joins TRBV5-4 to TRBJ1-1; 8 nucleotides match TRBD1. V shed 6 bases and J 4 bases; nucleotides not matched to a gene: 14. In germline, CDR1 is SGHNT, CDR2 YYREEE (reference sequence). The CDR3 contains 16 residues. The CDR3 coding sequence is TGTGCCAGCACCCATATTCGGACAGGGAGGGGCACTGAAGCTTTCTTT. Its translation: CASTHIRTGRGTEAFF.

This chain uses TRBV28 with TRBJ2-7; no reliable D call. V was cut by 3 bases and J by 5 bases, with 14 bases left in between. CDR1 MDHEN and CDR2 SYDVKM come from the germline V gene. CDR3 length equals 14 residues. The CDR3: CASSLRGFVNEQYF. For the CDR3, the DNA is TGTGCCAGCAGTTTGAGAGGTTTTGTAAACGAGCAGTACTTC.

This clone was seen a single time. V usage is TRBV15 and J usage is TRBJ1-2; D call uncertain. CDR1 and CDR2 (germline): LNHNV, YYDKDF (reference sequence). The CDR3 spans 15 residues. The V and J ends lost 0 bases and 3 bases respectively, with 11 bases between them. DNA for the CDR3: TGTGCCACCAGCAGAGATCGGGGAGAACACTATGGCTACACCTTC. Translation gives CATSRDRGEHYGYTF.

This chain joins TRBV6-1 and TRBJ1-5; D remains ambiguous. Trimming removed 1 base from V and 0 bases from J, with 10 bases in between. This CDR3 spans 16 amino acids. Germline V gene sequence: CDR1 MNHNS, CDR2 SASEGT. In DNA form, the CDR3 reads TGTGCCAGCAGTGAAGGACTCGTCTATAGCAATCAGCCCCAGCATTTT. Its translation: CASSEGLVYSNQPQHF.

The table lists this clone with a count of one. J is TRBJ2-1 and V is TRBV5-4; 10 bases align to TRBD2. CDR3 size: 17 residues. In germline, CDR1 is SGHNT, CDR2 YYREEE (reference sequence). V dropped 3 bases and J dropped 12; count of bases not matched to a gene: 18. This chain's CDR3 is CASSSGGSGRGLGRQFF. The CDR3 DNA reads as TGTGCCAGCAGCTCCGGTGGCAGCGGGAGGGGGCTTGGGCGGCAGTTCTTC.

V usage is TRBV28 and J usage is TRBJ2-7, with a possible D match to TRBD2 (5 bases). The CDR3 has 17 residues. The germline V gene encodes CDR1 MDHEN and CDR2 SYDVKM. The V gene lost 6 bases and the J gene lost 9 bases, with 30 bases spanning the gap. DNA for the CDR3: TGTGCCAGCAGCTCCGCAACCCCAGGAACTCGGGGAGCACGGCAGTACTTC. Its protein is CASSSATPGTRGARQYF.

The chain combines TRBV5-1 with TRBJ1-1; 8 nucleotides line up with TRBD1. There are 19 residues in the CDR3. Germline V lookup: CDR1 SGHRS, CDR2 YFSETQ. With V trimmed by 1 base and J by 1 base, 15 bases remained unmatched. CDR3 amino acids: CASSLRAVAGGEGNTEAFF. The CDR3 nucleotides read TGCGCCAGCAGCTTGAGGGCGGTGGCAGGGGGCGAAGGGAACACTGAAGCTTTCTTT.

This chain joins TRBV3-1 (or the pseudogene TRBV3-2) and TRBJ2-7, with D possibly TRBD2 on 5 matching bases. Trimming took 2 bases from V and 1 from J, leaving 9 bases between them. CDR1 LGHDT and CDR2 YNNKEL come from the germline V gene (reference sequence). The CDR3 extends over 14 amino acids. The CDR3 protein is CASSQWTRSYEQYF. The CDR3 DNA reads TGTGCCAGCAGCCAATGGACTCGTTCCTACGAGCAGTACTTC.

This clone was seen once. The chain has TRBV6-2 or TRBV6-3 and TRBJ2-1; 14 bases are a match to TRBD2. The germline gives CDR1 MNHEY, CDR2 SVGEGT. The CDR3 has 16 residues. The J segment lost 7 bases and the V segment lost 5 bases, leaving 7 bases of the junction unmatched. The CDR3: CASSPPGLAGVNEQFF. CDR3 nucleotides: TGTGCCAGCAGTCCCCCGGGACTAGCGGGAGTAAATGAGCAGTTCTTC.

The chain has TRBV18 and TRBJ1-2, with a weak D call TRBD1 (5 bases). The CDR3 extends over 15 amino acids. V was shortened by 3 bases and J by 7 bases, with 18 bases between the two germline ends. Germline V CDR1 and CDR2: KGHSH, LQKENI. The CDR3 bases are TGTGCCAGCTCACCCCCCGCGGTCAGGGTTGCTGGCTACACCTTC. It codes for CASSPPAVRVAGYTF. The variable domain in full, completed from reference TRBV18 and TRBJ1-2, reads NAGVMQNPRHLVRRRGQEARLRCSPMKGHSHVYWYRQLPEEGLKFMVYLQKENIIDESGMPKERFSAEFPKEGPSILRIQQVVRGDSAAYFCASSPPAVRVAGYTFGSGTRLTVV.

The chain recombines TRBV6-5 with TRBJ1-2; unclear D gene. V shed 5 bases and J shed 4 bases, with 17 bases lying between them. Germline V lookup: CDR1 MNHEY, CDR2 SVGAGI. The CDR3 has 15 residues. The DNA of the CDR3 is TGTGCCAGCAGTACCACCGCAGGCGACGGCTATGGCTACACCTTC. It yields the protein CASSTTAGDGYGYTF.

V usage is TRBV24-1 and J usage is TRBJ2-5, with D perhaps TRBD1 (6 bases). The CDR3 consists of 14 residues. V lost 4 bases and J lost 5, with 13 bases in between. CDR1 and CDR2 (germline): KGHDR, SFDVKD. The CDR3 region is CATSDSQGRETQYF. Here the CDR3 DNA reads TGTGCCACCAGTGACTCTCAGGGGCGGGAGACCCAGTACTTC.

The chain combines TRBV6-4 with TRBJ2-2; TRBD2 aligns across 7 bases. J was trimmed by 6 bases and V by 8 bases; bases with no gene match: 9. The CDR3 has 14 amino acids. From germline, CDR1 is MRHNA and CDR2 SNTAGT. The CDR3 sequence: CASSPTSMAGELFF. The CDR3 nucleotides are TGTGCCAGCTCTCCGACTAGCATGGCCGGGGAGCTGTTTTTT.

CDR3 in DNA: TGTGCCAGCAGCCAAGTTGGGACTAGCGGGAGGCCCATTCATGAGCAGTTCTTC. Translating it yields CASSQVGTSGRPIHEQFF. The J gene is TRBJ2-1, the V gene TRBV4-2; 15 nucleotides align to TRBD2. V lost 1 base, J lost 8 bases, and 9 bases stayed unmatched. This CDR3 has 18 residues. Germline assignment: CDR1 LGHNA and CDR2 YNFKEQ.

This CDR3 is CASSRGTENYGYTF. In nucleotides, the CDR3 is TGTGCCAGCAGCCGCGGGACAGAAAACTATGGCTACACCTTC. The chain is built from TRBV5-4 and TRBJ1-2; 7 nucleotides align to TRBD1. V lost 4 bases and J lost 2; bases outside the gene matches: 5. The CDR3 contains 14 residues. The germline V gene has CDR1 SGHNT and CDR2 YYREEE (reference sequence).